These 24 T cell receptor beta chains share one sample of origin, sequenced in a study of T cell changes during pregnancy in multiple sclerosis. Repertoires were generated with immunoSEQ multiplex PCR, while TCRdb's copy carries only in-frame clones and drops some. The sample lists roughly 50,000 clones; about 90% were seen once. The specimen comprised peripheral blood, sampled after pregnancy. Receptor source: a female donor in good health, enrolled as a control in a pregnancy study.

This sequence joins TRBV28 and TRBJ1-1; 10 bases align to TRBD1. Losses at the gene ends were 6 bases for V and 4 bases for J; bases not matched to a gene: 5. The CDR3 covers 14 residues. Germline values: CDR1 MDHEN, CDR2 SYDVKM. CDR3 nucleotide sequence: TGTGCCAGCAGCCTCAGACAGGGGGCCACTGAAGCTTTCTTT. It encodes CASSLRQGATEAFF.

The chain carries TRBV27 and TRBJ1-1; no reliable D call. Trimming pared 5 bases from V and 1 base from J, leaving 11 bases between. Germline-derived CDR1 and CDR2 are MNHEY and SMNVEV (reference sequence). The CDR3 consists of 14 residues. CDR3 sequence: CASSPSTQNTEAFF. Here the CDR3 DNA reads TGTGCCAGCAGTCCCTCCACACAGAACACTGAAGCTTTCTTT.

This chain links TRBV28 with TRBJ1-4; 7 nucleotides match TRBD1. Trimming took 2 bases from V and 4 from J; bases not matched to a gene: 7. The CDR3 runs 16 residues. Germline V lookup: CDR1 MDHEN, CDR2 SYDVKM. The CDR3 loop is CASSLRQGGGNEKLFF. CDR3 DNA: TGTGCCAGCAGTTTACGCCAGGGGGGAGGTAATGAAAAACTGTTTTTT.

In this sample, this clone turned up once. The chain joins TRBV18 to TRBJ1-4; D not resolved. Trimming removed 3 bases from V and 7 bases from J, with 12 bases in between. Germline V gives CDR1 KGHSH, CDR2 LQKENI. This CDR3 has 14 residues. In nucleotides, the CDR3 is TGTGCCAGCTCACCGACCCAGGAAAGTGAAAAACTGTTTTTT. Protein sequence: CASSPTQESEKLFF.

The rearrangement links TRBV6-1 to TRBJ2-7, with TRBD2 matching over 10 bases. Germline CDR1 MNHNS, CDR2 SASEGT. The CDR3 totals 14 residues. The junction had 6 bases not matched to a gene; V was cut back by 6 bases and J by 4 bases. The CDR3 spells CASREREGRYEQYF. Written as DNA, the CDR3 is TGTGCCAGCAGAGAGCGGGAGGGCCGGTACGAGCAGTACTTC.

The V and J genes are TRBV2 and TRBJ2-7; D is possibly TRBD1 (6 bases). The ends were cut back, 9 bases at V and 5 bases at J, with 17 bases in the middle. CDR1 and CDR2 (germline): SNHLY, FYNNEI. CDR3 size: 13 residues. CDR3 sequence: CARGLPGAHEQYF. DNA of the CDR3: TGTGCCAGAGGCCTGCCAGGGGCACACGAGCAGTACTTC.

This rearrangement joins TRBV5-1 to TRBJ1-1, with 12 nucleotides matching TRBD1. The CDR3 has 18 amino acids. Trimming took 2 bases from V and 1 from J; bases not matched to a gene: 9. Germline V gene data show CDR1 as SGHRS and CDR2 as YFSETQ. The CDR3 coding sequence is TGCGCCAGCAGCTTTTCCGGGACAGGGGGCTGGGAGAACACTGAAGCTTTCTTT. It encodes CASSFSGTGGWENTEAFF.

The V and J genes are TRBV10-1 and TRBJ1-2; 11 nucleotides agree with TRBD1. The CDR3 spans 16 residues. V dropped 6 bases and J dropped 0; count of bases not matched to a gene: 6. In germline, CDR1 is WNHNN, CDR2 SYGVQD (reference sequence). As DNA, the CDR3 is TGCGCCAGCAGACCCGGGACAGGGGGAACTAACTATGGCTACACCTTC. This sequence encodes CASRPGTGGTNYGYTF.

This clone appeared a single time. CDR3 region: CATSRGLGTDTQYF. DNA of the CDR3: TGTGCCACCAGCCGGGGGTTGGGGACAGATACGCAGTATTTT. This rearrangement joins TRBV15 to TRBJ2-3; TRBD2 might be the D (6 bases). The CDR3 sequence is 14 residues long. With 5 bases removed from V and 3 bases from J, the gap between germline ends came to 12 bases. Per germline, CDR1 LNHNV and CDR2 YYDKDF (reference sequence).

This chain joins TRBV7-2 and TRBJ2-7, with 12 bases fitting TRBD2. After removal of 5 bases from V and 4 bases from J, the junction contained 9 bases not matched to a gene. This CDR3 is 16 amino acids long. Germline-derived CDR1 and CDR2 are SGHTA and FQGNSA. CDR3 DNA: TGTGCCAGCAGCCTCCGGGGGGGACTAGCGGGTTACGAGCAGTACTTC. It is translated as CASSLRGGLAGYEQYF.

This chain joins TRBV19 and TRBJ1-3; 9 bases fit TRBD1. Per germline, CDR1 LNHDA and CDR2 SQIVND (reference sequence). V shed 6 bases and J 3 bases; nucleotides not matched to a gene: 3. The CDR3 runs 14 residues. DNA of the CDR3: TGTGCCAGTAGCGACAGGGGGTTTGGAAACACCATATATTTT. Encoded protein: CASSDRGFGNTIYF.

This clone was seen only a few times. The chain has TRBV19 and TRBJ1-5, with D possibly TRBD1 on 5 matching bases. Trimming cost V 9 bases and J 1 base, with 13 bases left between them. Germline CDR1 reads LNHDA; CDR2 reads SQIVND (reference sequence). The CDR3 runs to 14 residues. The CDR3 DNA reads TGTGCCAGCAGGGTTGAAGGGAGCAATCAGCCCCAGCATTTT. It translates to CASRVEGSNQPQHF.

The rearrangement uses TRBV6-1 and TRBJ2-1; 11 bases agree with TRBD2. The germline V gene has CDR1 MNHNS and CDR2 SASEGT. V was clipped by 4 bases and J by 4 bases; unmatched bases: 3. The CDR3 is 15 amino acids. CDR3 sequence (DNA): TGTGCCAGCAGTGTTAGCGGGAGGGCTTACAATGAGCAGTTCTTC. Encoded protein: CASSVSGRAYNEQFF.

The chain joins TRBV28 to TRBJ2-7, with D possibly being TRBD1 (5 bases). From germline, CDR1 is MDHEN and CDR2 SYDVKM. The CDR3 consists of 12 residues. V was cut by 8 bases and J by 3 bases, with 11 bases left in between. CDR3: CASRLQGYEQYF. Written as DNA, the CDR3 is TGTGCCAGCCGACTCCAGGGCTACGAGCAGTACTTC.

The V call is TRBV11-2, the J call TRBJ2-7; 11 nucleotides agree with TRBD2. This CDR3 contains 17 residues. CDR1 and CDR2 (germline): SGHAT, FQNNGV. V lost 5 bases, J lost 1 base, and 10 bases stayed unmatched. This chain's CDR3 is CASSGLAGGLRSYEQYF. The CDR3 region has the DNA TGTGCCAGCAGCGGTCTAGCGGGAGGTCTTAGGTCCTACGAGCAGTACTTC. Combining the CDR3 with reference TRBV11-2 and TRBJ2-7 gives the whole variable domain EAGVAQSPRYKIIEKRQSVAFWCNPISGHATLYWYQQILGQGPKLLIQFQNNGVVDDSQLPKDRFSAERLKGVDSTLKIQPAKLEDSAVYLCASSGLAGGLRSYEQYFGPGTRLTVT.

A single count supports this clone. This rearrangement joins TRBV6-6 to TRBJ2-5; D unresolved. Trimming removed 2 bases at V and 5 bases at J, with 12 bases between. Germline loops: CDR1 MNHNY, CDR2 SVGAGI (reference sequence). This CDR3 is 14 amino acids long. CDR3 in DNA: TGTGCCAGCAGTTACAGAACTGGTTCGGAGACCCAGTACTTC. It translates to CASSYRTGSETQYF.

The V call is TRBV19, the J call TRBJ1-1; no clear D gene. The CDR3 runs to 14 residues. CDR1 and CDR2 (germline): LNHDA, SQIVND (reference sequence). V lost 1 base to trimming and J lost 2 bases, with 8 bases between them. The CDR3 DNA reads as TGTGCCAGTAGTATAGGACCAGGAAACACTGAAGCTTTCTTT. This translates into CASSIGPGNTEAFF.

This rearrangement joins TRBV7-9 to TRBJ2-7; 9 nucleotides agree with TRBD1. The CDR3 consists of 12 residues. V lost 6 bases, J lost 4 bases, and 1 base stayed unmatched. From germline, CDR1 is SEHNR and CDR2 FQNEAQ (reference sequence). CDR3 in DNA: TGTGCCAGCAGAGGGACAGGGTACGAGCAGTACTTC. This gives the protein CASRGTGYEQYF.

This clone was detected a few times. The chain recombines TRBV7-2 with TRBJ1-1; D unresolved. This CDR3 comprises 12 residues. Germline V gene sequence: CDR1 SGHTA, CDR2 FQGNSA. Trimming left V 2 bases short and J 6 bases short, with 7 bases between. CDR3 coding DNA: TGTGCCAGCAGCTTAAGCTACTCTGAAGCTTTCTTT. Its protein is CASSLSYSEAFF.

The chain carries TRBV11-2 and TRBJ1-4; no firm D call. The CDR3 is 14 amino acids. V lost 1 base, J lost 7 bases, and 10 bases lay in between. Germline CDR1 is SGHAT and CDR2 is FQNNGV. In DNA form, the CDR3 reads TGTGCCAGCAGCTTAGCGGTCTCCGCTGAAAAACTGTTTTTT. Encoded protein: CASSLAVSAEKLFF.

This chain uses TRBV5-6 with TRBJ1-4; TRBD1 agrees at 7 bases. Germline lookup yields CDR1 SGHDT and CDR2 YYEEEE. V lost 4 bases and J lost 0; bases outside the gene matches: 12. The CDR3 length is 18 residues. CDR3 sequence: CASSAPTGLLATNEKLFF. The CDR3 region has the DNA TGTGCCAGCAGCGCCCCGACAGGGCTCCTTGCAACTAATGAAAAACTGTTTTTT.

CDR3 coding DNA: TGTGCCAGCAGCTTGCAGGGGGACGGCGAGCAGTACTTC. It specifies CASSLQGDGEQYF. V and J are TRBV7-9 and TRBJ2-7; 7 bases are a match to TRBD1. Germline assignment: CDR1 SEHNR and CDR2 FQNEAQ (reference sequence). The CDR3 consists of 13 residues. J was trimmed by 6 bases and V by 3 bases; bases with no gene match: 5.

This clone has a single count. The V gene is TRBV25-1, the J gene TRBJ1-2; TRBD1 is a possible D gene (5 bases). Germline V gene lookup returns CDR1 MGHDK and CDR2 SYGVNS. V lost 10 bases and J 2 bases, leaving 17 bases between the germline ends. The CDR3 consists of 14 residues. The chain's CDR3 is CATAPAGGNYGYTF. The DNA of the CDR3 is TGTGCCACCGCCCCCGCCGGGGGGAACTATGGCTACACCTTC.

The rearrangement uses TRBV18 and TRBJ2-1; the D gene is possibly TRBD2 (5 bases). The germline CDR1 and CDR2 sequences are KGHSH and LQKENI. This CDR3 has 14 amino acids. The V and J ends lost 2 bases and 10 bases respectively, with 15 bases between them. CDR3 amino acids: CASSPTDYLREQFF. The CDR3 nucleotides are TGTGCCAGCTCACCAACAGACTACCTTCGGGAGCAGTTCTTC.